This TCR beta chain is from a study of OX40 agonist ivuxolimab in advanced cancers. Turning to the study itself: With ivuxolimab, an agonistic anti-OX40 (CD134) antibody, patients were treated. Past anti-PD-1, anti-PD-L1 or anti-CTLA-4 therapy was accepted, and 40% to 50% had received some. Study conclusions and caveats: CD8+ T cells (on average) carried more expanded clones than CD4+ T cells. At doses 0.1 to 3.0 mg/kg, CD4+ and CD8+ clones expanded.

Produced via immunoSEQ multiplex PCR; TCRdb's table is partial and in-frame only. The data contain 65,000 to 75,000 clones, more than 85% of them singletons. Germline-derived CDR1 and CDR2 are SGHTA and FQGNSA. The CDR3 spans 11 residues. V lost 5 bases and J lost 1, with 3 bases in between. On this clone itself: Its antigen is undetermined. The same CDR3 also results from other DNA sequences found in this sample.

The origin of this receptor is an adult with an advanced solid tumor such as melanoma, head and neck, liver or kidney cancer. The chain is built from TRBV7-2 and TRBJ2-7; D is ambiguous. The sample was CD4+ or CD8+ T cells sorted from blood, taken in a trial of the OX40 agonist ivuxolimab. CDR3 DNA: TGTGCCAGCAGCCCTTCCTACGAGCAGTACTTC. As protein: CASSPSYEQYF.